This T cell receptor beta chain was sequenced during a study of OX40 agonist ivuxolimab in advanced cancers. Overall study: The group had a mean age of 60 years, ranged from about 20 to 79, and was approximately 81% male.

A remark on this clone: What it binds is unknown.

In germline, CDR1 is SGHTS, CDR2 YDEGEE. CDR3 length: 15 amino acids. V dropped 5 bases and J dropped 5 bases, with 17 bases sitting between them. Study conclusions and caveats: At 0.1 to 3.0 mg/kg and by week 6, clonal expansion occurred in CD4+ and CD8+ blood T cells.

Patients were ineligible given autoimmune disease history or systemic immunosuppression. Produced via immunoSEQ multiplex PCR; TCRdb's table is partial and in-frame only. The sample includes tens of thousands of clones, roughly nine tenths of them seen just once. The source was CD4+ or CD8+ T cells sorted from blood, collected in a trial of the OX40 agonist ivuxolimab. The receptor comes from an adult with an advanced solid tumor such as melanoma, head and neck, liver or kidney cancer. The V call is TRBV5-8, the J call TRBJ1-5, with a tentative D call TRBD1 (5 bases). The CDR3 here is CASRTAGQGHQPQHF. The CDR3 nucleotides read TGTGCCAGCAGAACCGCAGGGCAGGGTCATCAGCCCCAGCATTTT.